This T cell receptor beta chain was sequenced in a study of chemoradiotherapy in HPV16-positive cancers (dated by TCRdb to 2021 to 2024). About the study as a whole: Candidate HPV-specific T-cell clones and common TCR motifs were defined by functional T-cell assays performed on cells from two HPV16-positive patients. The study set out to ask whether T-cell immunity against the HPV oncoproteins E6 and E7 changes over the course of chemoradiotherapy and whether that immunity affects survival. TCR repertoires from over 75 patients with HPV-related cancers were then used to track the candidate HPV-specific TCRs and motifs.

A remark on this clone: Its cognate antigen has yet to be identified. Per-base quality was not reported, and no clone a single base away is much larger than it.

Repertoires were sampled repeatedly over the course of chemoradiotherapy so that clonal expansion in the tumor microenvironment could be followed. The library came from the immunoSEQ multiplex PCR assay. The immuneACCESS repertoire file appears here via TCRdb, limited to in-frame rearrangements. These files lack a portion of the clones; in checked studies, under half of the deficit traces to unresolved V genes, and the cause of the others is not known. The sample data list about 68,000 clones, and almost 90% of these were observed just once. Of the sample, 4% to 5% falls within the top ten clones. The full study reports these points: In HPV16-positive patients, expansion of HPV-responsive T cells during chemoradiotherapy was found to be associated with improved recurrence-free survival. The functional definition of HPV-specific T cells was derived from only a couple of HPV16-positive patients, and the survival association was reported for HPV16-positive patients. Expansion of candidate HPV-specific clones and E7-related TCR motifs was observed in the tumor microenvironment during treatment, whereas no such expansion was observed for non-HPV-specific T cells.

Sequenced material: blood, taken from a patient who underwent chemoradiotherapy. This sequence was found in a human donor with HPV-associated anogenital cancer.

In nucleotide form, the sequence is TGTGCCAGCTCACCACCTTACCCGGGGGACGGGAGCAATCAGCCCCAGCATTTT. Translated, this is CASSPPYPGDGSNQPQHF. The V and J genes are TRBV18 and TRBJ1-5; tentative D gene TRBD1, with 5 bases matching. The germline ends are 16 bases apart after V is trimmed by 0 bases and J by 1 base. CDR1 and CDR2, looked up from the germline V gene, are KGHSH and LQKENI. Reading from cysteine to phenylalanine, the CDR3 counts 18 amino acids. The only DNA kept is the CDR3, 54 bases in frame from the first base. The full variable domain, with segments outside the CDR3 supplied by the reference TRBV18 and TRBJ1-5 proteins, appears as NAGVMQNPRHLVRRRGQEARLRCSPMKGHSHVYWYRQLPEEGLKFMVYLQKENIIDESGMPKERFSAEFPKEGPSILRIQQVVRGDSAAYFCASSPPYPGDGSNQPQHFGDGTRLSIL.